These 24 T cell receptor beta chains share one sample of origin, sequenced in a study of T cells in Graves' hyperthyroidism and ophthalmopathy. What was amplified from RNA transcripts were TCR beta CDR3 regions. An initial round of RT-PCR targeting the TCR CDR3 relied on the HTBI primer set. In TCRdb, the multiplex PCR reads were re-called with MiXCR into one record per CDR3 protein. Counted here are 300,000 to 450,000 distinct CDR3 sequences, around 25% occurring once; the ten biggest clones make up about 70%. The sequencing input was blood. Receptors originate from a man aged 45-65 years with Graves' hyperthyroidism.

This chain joins TRBV12-3 or TRBV12-4 and TRBJ1-4, with 7 bases that match TRBD1. Germline trimming cut 5 bases from V and 8 bases from J; bases unmatched to any gene: 8. The CDR3 runs to 14 residues. The CDR3 DNA is TGTGCCAGCAGTGAGACCCAGGGGGAAGAAAAACTGTTTTTT. This gives the protein CASSETQGEEKLFF.

At least ten counts were recorded for this clonotype. CDR3 protein: CASSLLAGGYQETQYF. The CDR3 DNA reads as TGTGCCAGCAGCTTACTAGCGGGAGGGTACCAAGAGACCCAGTACTTC. The rearrangement links TRBV11-2 to TRBJ2-5, with TRBD2 identical over 12 bases. V dropped 2 bases and J dropped 0; count of bases not matched to a gene: 1. The CDR3 length is 16 residues. Germline-derived CDR1 and CDR2 are SGHAT and FQNNGV.

A few counts support this clonotype. The gene calls are TRBV11-3 and TRBJ2-2; 7 nucleotides align to TRBD1. J lost 5 bases, V lost 3 bases, and 6 bases had no gene match. CDR1 and CDR2 from the germline V gene are SGHNT and YENEEA. CDR3 length equals 15 residues. CDR3 sequence: CASSFGTASTGELFF. For the CDR3, the DNA is TGTGCCAGCAGCTTCGGGACAGCCTCGACCGGGGAGCTGTTTTTT.

The rearrangement links TRBV4-1 to TRBJ2-7; TRBD2 aligns across 7 bases. Trimming removed 1 base from V and 2 bases from J; junction bases left unmatched: 5. CDR3 length: 15 residues. From germline, CDR1 is MGHRA and CDR2 YSYEKL. CDR3 protein: CASSQVPSGTYEQYF. Here the CDR3 DNA reads TGCGCCAGCAGCCAAGTACCTAGCGGAACCTACGAGCAGTACTTC.

The chain links TRBV6-1 to TRBJ2-3; D call uncertain. The ends were cut back, 5 bases at V and 0 bases at J, with 12 bases in the middle. The CDR3 has 15 amino acids. The germline V gene has CDR1 MNHNS and CDR2 SASEGT. DNA of the CDR3: TGTGCCAGCAGTATCGGTGCCCCTAGCACAGATACGCAGTATTTT. Translating gives CASSIGAPSTDTQYF.

Remarks on this clonotype: A read error may account for a junction end that differs from germline. The V gene is TRBV6-1, the J gene TRBJ2-5, with 11 bases lining up with TRBD1. CDR1 is MNHNS, CDR2 SASEGT, per germline. CDR3 length: 14 residues. The CDR3 here is CPSSLRDRGETQYF. The DNA for the CDR3 is TGTCCCAGCAGCCTACGGGACAGGGGGGAGACCCAGTACTTC.

The CDR3: CASSQRRGSSTDTQYF. DNA for the CDR3: TGTGCCAGCTCACAGCGACGGGGTTCTAGCACAGATACGCAGTATTTT. The chain links TRBV18 to TRBJ2-3; perhaps TRBD2 as D (5 bases). The germline V and J ends were trimmed by 4 bases and 0 bases, with 14 bases remaining between them. The CDR3 length is 16 residues. Germline CDR1 is KGHSH and CDR2 is LQKENI.

This clonotype was seen many times. The rearrangement joins TRBV28 to TRBJ2-1, with D uncertain. The CDR3 consists of 12 residues. CDR1 is MDHEN and CDR2 is SYDVKM in the germline V gene. V lost 5 bases and J 5 bases, leaving 7 bases between the germline ends. Here the CDR3 reads CASSTTNNEQFF. CDR3 sequence (DNA): TGTGCCAGCAGTACCACCAACAATGAGCAGTTCTTC.

This clonotype was picked up a small number of times. The chain joins TRBV29-1 to TRBJ2-2; TRBD2 is a possible D gene (5 bases). The CDR3 covers 11 residues. The V and J ends lost 2 bases and 9 bases respectively, with 7 bases between them. The V gene's germline CDR1 is SQVTM and CDR2 ANQGSEA. The DNA of the CDR3 is TGCAGCGTTGAAAACGGGAGGGAGCTGTTTTTT. Translated, it gives CSVENGRELFF.

This rearrangement joins TRBV12-3 or TRBV12-4 to TRBJ2-7; 9 positions match TRBD1. Unmatched junction bases numbered 3, after V lost 6 bases and J lost 6 bases. The CDR3 spans 12 residues. The CDR3, as DNA: TGTGCCAGCAGCCGGACAGGGGCCGAGCAGTACTTC. As protein: CASSRTGAEQYF.

The gene calls are TRBV6-2 or TRBV6-3 and TRBJ2-3, with TRBD2 matching 7 bases. The CDR3 totals 15 residues. The germline V gene encodes CDR1 MNHEY and CDR2 SVGEGT. V lost 7 bases and J lost 4; bases outside the gene matches: 11. The CDR3 protein is CASKTQAGESDTQYF. CDR3 DNA: TGTGCCAGCAAAACCCAGGCGGGAGAGTCAGATACGCAGTATTTT.

The chain links TRBV4-1 to TRBJ2-7, with no clear D. From germline, CDR1 is MGHRA and CDR2 YSYEKL. This CDR3 has 17 amino acids. V lost 5 bases and J 3 bases, leaving 23 bases between the germline ends. CDR3 nucleotide sequence: TGCGCCAGCAGCTTAAGATGGTCCGGCAGACTTATCTACGAGCAGTACTTC. This sequence encodes CASSLRWSGRLIYEQYF.

This clonotype was observed many times. This chain uses TRBV28 with TRBJ1-5, with 9 bases lining up with TRBD1. This CDR3 comprises 15 residues. CDR1 is MDHEN and CDR2 is SYDVKM in the germline V gene. With 4 bases clipped from V and 6 bases from J, the junction kept 7 bases outside the gene matches. CDR3 sequence (DNA): TGTGCCAGCAGTTCCCGGACAGGGGTCGGTCAGCCCCAGCATTTT. It yields the protein CASSSRTGVGQPQHF.

In its sample, this clonotype was seen many times. The chain is built from TRBV18 and TRBJ2-1; D remains ambiguous. Trimming stripped 3 bases from V and 5 bases from J, with 14 bases between. This CDR3 spans 15 amino acids. Germline CDR1 is KGHSH and CDR2 is LQKENI. This CDR3 reads CASSPPEGSDNEQFF. CDR3 nucleotide sequence: TGTGCCAGCTCACCCCCGGAAGGGTCTGACAATGAGCAGTTCTTC.

J is TRBJ1-1 and V is TRBV2, with D possibly TRBD1 on 6 matching bases. V was cut by 10 bases and J by 1 base, with 13 bases left in between. The germline V gene encodes CDR1 SNHLY and CDR2 FYNNEI. The CDR3 has 13 residues. CDR3 sequence (DNA): TGTGCCATCGGGGGGGGCAAGAACACTGAAGCTTTCTTT. This encodes CAIGGGKNTEAFF.

The CDR3, as DNA: TGCAGCGTTGAAGAGCGGGAGGTCAACGAGCAGTACTTC. This gives the protein CSVEEREVNEQYF. The rearrangement joins TRBV29-1 to TRBJ2-7; 8 bases line up with TRBD2. Per the germline V gene, CDR1 is SQVTM and CDR2 is ANQGSEA. J was trimmed by 5 bases and V by 0 bases; bases with no gene match: 3. There are 13 residues in the CDR3.

This clonotype was counted only a few times. The V and J genes are TRBV19 and TRBJ2-7, with D perhaps TRBD1 or TRBD2 (5 bases each). This CDR3 is 13 amino acids long. With 5 bases removed from V and 2 bases from J, the gap between germline ends came to 10 bases. The V gene's germline CDR1 is LNHDA and CDR2 SQIVND (reference sequence). The DNA of the CDR3 is TGTGCCAGTAGTCCCGGGACCCCCTACGAGCAGTACTTC. This gives the protein CASSPGTPYEQYF.

The chain employs TRBV5-4 and TRBJ1-2, with 9 bases that match TRBD1. The CDR3 is made up of 14 amino acids. V dropped 4 bases and J dropped 8; count of bases not matched to a gene: 9. From germline, CDR1 is SGHNT and CDR2 YYREEE (reference sequence). This CDR3 is CASSAAGTGRGYTF. CDR3 sequence (DNA): TGTGCCAGCAGCGCGGCCGGGACAGGGCGCGGCTACACCTTC. The full variable domain, completed using reference TRBV5-4 and TRBJ1-2, is ETGVTQSPTHLIKTRGQQVTLRCSSQSGHNTVSWYQQALGQGPQFIFQYYREEENGRGNFPPRFSGLQFPNYSSELNVNALELDDSALYLCASSAAGTGRGYTFGSGTRLTVV.

The chain is built from TRBV6-2 or TRBV6-3 and TRBJ2-1; D might be TRBD1 or TRBD2, each matching 5 bases. This CDR3 contains 19 residues. Between the trimmed V and J ends, which lost 4 bases and 2 bases, there was a span of 24 bases. The germline gives CDR1 MNHEY, CDR2 SVGEGT. CDR3: CASSLDLRLVGVPYNEQFF. The DNA for the CDR3 is TGTGCCAGCAGTTTGGACCTCAGGCTAGTGGGGGTCCCCTACAATGAGCAGTTCTTC.

The J gene is TRBJ1-3, the V gene TRBV18; D is uncertain. This CDR3 has 15 residues. Looked up from germline, CDR1 is KGHSH and CDR2 is LQKENI. Trimming stripped 0 bases from V and 0 bases from J, with 6 bases between. The CDR3 nucleotides read TGTGCCAGCTCACCACCGGTCCCCTCTGGAAACACCATATATTTT. This codes for CASSPPVPSGNTIYF.

The gene calls are TRBV15 and TRBJ2-7; 15 bases line up with TRBD2. This CDR3 has 16 residues. V lost 5 bases and J lost 4; bases outside the gene matches: 6. Germline V gene lookup returns CDR1 LNHNV and CDR2 YYDKDF (reference sequence). The CDR3: CATSPRTSGRAYEQYF. The DNA for the CDR3 is TGTGCCACCAGCCCGCGGACTAGCGGGAGGGCATACGAGCAGTACTTC.

This clonotype was recorded at least ten times. The chain has TRBV11-2 and TRBJ2-1; a possible D gene is TRBD2 (6 bases). CDR3 length: 15 residues. CDR1 SGHAT and CDR2 FQNNGV come from the germline V gene. V dropped 2 bases and J dropped 7 bases, with 15 bases sitting between them. The CDR3 is CASSLQTGTLNEQFF. CDR3 in DNA: TGTGCCAGCAGCTTACAAACCGGGACTCTAAATGAGCAGTTCTTC.

This clonotype was seen more than once but under ten times. The CDR3 coding sequence is TGTGCCTGGAGCACCGACCGACTCACTGGGGATGAGCAGTTCTTC. Amino acids: CAWSTDRLTGDEQFF. V usage is TRBV30 and J usage is TRBJ2-1, with D unresolved. The CDR3 loop spans 15 amino acids. Germline loops: CDR1 GTSNPN, CDR2 SVGIG (reference sequence). Trimming cost V 3 bases and J 8 bases, with 20 bases left between them.

This chain links TRBV27 with TRBJ2-7; D tentatively fits TRBD1 or TRBD2 (5 bases each). Germline CDR1 MNHEY, CDR2 SMNVEV (reference sequence). CDR3 length: 14 residues. Deletions cut 3 bases from V and 4 bases from J, with 13 bases between. Here the CDR3 DNA reads TGTGCCAGCAGTTTTTGGGGGAGTGTGTACGAGCAGTACTTC. Protein: CASSFWGSVYEQYF.